The following is a T cell receptor beta chain sequence with its context. These data come from a study of blood T cell repertoires in COVID-19. Across the study: Italy, Spain and the United States were the sources of the convalescent and acute COVID-19 samples. T cells, B-cell-depleted T cells, or PBMCs provided the cDNA or gDNA that served as material.

Authors' analysis steps: Estimation of nucleated cell counts was performed using reference gene primer amplification. TCRdb's table, derived via immunoSEQ multiplex PCR, lists solely in-frame clones and lacks some. The D gene and trimming were derived from the DNA, and the V and J assignments and clone size from that table. The sample contains some 350,000 clones, around nine tenths of which appear only once. This clonotype was obtained from a woman younger than 35 who had recovered from COVID-19. Source material: peripheral blood.

The CDR3 coding sequence is TGTGCCAGCAGCCCCCGGAGGGGCAGGGCGAACTATGGCTACACCTTC. Translation gives CASSPRRGRANYGYTF. The chain links TRBV7-2 to TRBJ1-2; a possible D gene is TRBD1 (5 bases). V shed 5 bases and J shed 2 bases, with 18 bases lying between them. Germline CDR1 and CDR2: SGHTA and FQGNSA. The length of the CDR3 is 16 residues. Full variable domain (rest looked up from reference TRBV7-2 and TRBJ1-2): GAGVSQSPSNKVTEKGKDVELRCDPISGHTALYWYRQSLGQGLEFLIYFQGNSAPDKSGLPSDRFSAERTGGSVSTLTIQRTQQEDSAVYLCASSPRRGRANYGYTFGSGTRLTVV.